This T cell receptor beta chain was recorded in a study of cytomegalovirus exposure and HLA in healthy donors. Notes on the study in general: Later analysis suggested most CMV-associated TCR beta chains were HLA-restricted.

60 Vbeta and 13 Jbeta primers were used in PCR. Sequencing used immunoSEQ multiplex PCR; TCRdb keeps in-frame clones, though not all of them. This sample yields around 110,000 clones, of which roughly four fifths are seen a single time; 5% to 7% belongs to the top ten. Details on this clone: What it binds is unknown.

Per germline, CDR1 MDHEN and CDR2 SYDVKM. CDR3 size: 14 residues. V lost 4 bases to trimming and J lost 8 bases, with 17 bases between them. J is TRBJ1-2 and V is TRBV28; D remains ambiguous. This receptor was taken from a woman between 50 and 59 years old in good health and CMV-seropositive. The source material was PBMCs. The CDR3 nucleotides read TGTGCCAGCAGTTCGGTCGGGTGGACTCGGGGCTACACCTTC. Protein: CASSSVGWTRGYTF.